Listed below are T cell receptor beta chains from one sample, sequenced in a study of blood T cell repertoires in COVID-19. This table comes from immunoSEQ multiplex PCR, and its TCRdb copy is limited to in-frame clones, with some not included. The sample lists a few hundred thousand clones, 84% seen once, with just under 20% in the top ten. Input material: peripheral blood. These receptors were obtained from a man aged 30 to 39 with active or convalescent COVID-19. Both conserved end residues are part of each CDR3. D genes are given only for firm matches. Only part of the rows carry a size: once, few, many, or a class if the clone is expanded.

D gene | J gene | clone size | V gene | CDR3 protein | CDR3 DNA
NA | TRBJ1-3 | NA | TRBV4-1 | CASSQGRAQGFGPNTIYF | TGCGCCAGCAGCCAAGGCCGGGCCCAGGGGTTCGGCCCTAACACCATATATTTT
NA | TRBJ1-2 | NA | TRBV9 | CASSVGGDGYTF | TGTGCCAGCAGCGTAGGGGGGGATGGCTACACCTTC
NA | TRBJ2-7 | NA | TRBV7-2 | CASSPTEYEQYF | TGTGCCAGCAGCCCTACTGAATACGAGCAGTACTTC
TRBD2 | TRBJ2-3 | few | TRBV7-2 | CASSLVRTSADTQYF | TGTGCCAGCAGCTTGGTGAGGACTAGCGCAGATACGCAGTATTTT
TRBD1 | TRBJ1-2 | NA | TRBV7-2 | CASSFRQGPNYGYTF | TGTGCCAGCAGCTTTAGACAGGGGCCCAACTATGGCTACACCTTC
TRBD2 | TRBJ2-1 | NA | TRBV9 | CASSVVSGGYNEQFF | TGTGCCAGCAGCGTAGTGAGCGGGGGTTACAATGAGCAGTTCTTC
TRBD2 | TRBJ2-1 | NA | TRBV10-1 | CASSLTSGGSYNEQFF | TGCGCCAGCAGTCTGACTAGCGGGGGTTCCTACAATGAGCAGTTCTTC
TRBD1 | TRBJ1-4 | NA | TRBV28 | CASSTRDRRARVYEKLFF | TGTGCCAGCAGTACCCGGGACAGGAGGGCTAGGGTTTATGAAAAACTGTTTTTT
NA | TRBJ1-6 | NA | TRBV30 | CAWNEENSPLHF | TGTGCCTGGAACGAGGAGAATTCACCCCTCCACTTT
NA | TRBJ1-2 | once | TRBV28 | CASSLTGYGYTF | TGTGCCAGCAGCCTTACAGGGTACGGCTACACCTTC
TRBD1 | TRBJ1-2 | NA | TRBV27 | CASRRDRGYGYTF | TGTGCCAGCAGAAGGGACAGGGGGTATGGCTACACCTTC
NA | TRBJ1-2 | NA | TRBV3-1/TRBV3-2 | CASSQDRQVHGYTF | TGTGCCAGCAGCCAAGATAGGCAGGTTCATGGCTACACCTTC
NA | TRBJ2-1 | NA | TRBV7-8 | CASSPGSRYPYNEQFF | TGTGCCAGCAGCCCAGGAAGCAGGTACCCCTACAATGAGCAGTTCTTC
NA | TRBJ2-7 | NA | TRBV2 | CASRDKTGSYEQYF | TGTGCCAGCAGAGATAAGACGGGATCCTACGAGCAGTACTTC
NA | TRBJ1-3 | NA | TRBV6-5 | CASSSTGINSGNTIYF | TGTGCCAGCAGTTCTACAGGGATCAACTCTGGAAACACCATATATTTT
NA | TRBJ1-4 | NA | TRBV19 | CASRRVHISNEKLFF | TGTGCCAGTAGACGGGTACACATCAGTAATGAAAAACTGTTTTTT
NA | TRBJ2-2 | few | TRBV25-1 | CASSPTGTGELFF | TGTGCCAGCAGTCCGACAGGCACCGGGGAGCTGTTTTTT
NA | TRBJ2-1 | few | TRBV3-1/TRBV3-2 | CASSQVSGGHNEQFF | TGTGCCAGCAGCCAGGTCTCCGGGGGTCACAATGAGCAGTTCTTC
NA | TRBJ2-7 | NA | TRBV6-5 | CASRESGGSYEQYF | TGTGCCAGCAGAGAGAGCGGCGGATCCTACGAGCAGTACTTC
NA | TRBJ1-1 | NA | TRBV5-6 | CASSLVEVGNTEAFF | TGTGCCAGCAGCTTGGTTGAGGTTGGGAACACTGAAGCTTTCTTT
TRBD2 | TRBJ2-1 | NA | TRBV11-2 | CASSLVRGTSRYEQFF | TGTGCCAGCAGCTTAGTTAGGGGGACTAGTAGGTATGAGCAGTTCTTC
NA | TRBJ2-1 | NA | TRBV20-1 | CSASGSPSNEQFF | TGCAGTGCTAGTGGGAGCCCCTCCAATGAGCAGTTCTTC
NA | TRBJ1-2 | once | TRBV19 | CATRPGIDYGYTF | TGTGCCACCCGGCCAGGGATAGACTATGGCTACACCTTC
NA | TRBJ2-1 | few | TRBV2 | CASSANSQANEQFF | TGTGCCAGCAGTGCCAATTCACAGGCAAATGAGCAGTTCTTC
TRBD1 | TRBJ2-7 | NA | TRBV18 | CASSPDRVEQYF | TGTGCCAGCTCACCCGACAGGGTCGAGCAGTACTTC
NA | TRBJ1-5 | NA | TRBV10-2 | CASSEAQASNQPQHF | TGCGCCAGCAGTGAGGCCCAGGCAAGCAATCAGCCCCAGCATTTT
TRBD2 | TRBJ2-7 | NA | TRBV29-1 | CSVLKLAGHSYEQYF | TGCAGCGTCCTCAAACTAGCGGGTCACTCCTACGAGCAGTACTTC
NA | TRBJ2-2 | NA | TRBV18 | CASSPRREMAGELFF | TGTGCCAGCTCACCTCGCAGGGAAATGGCCGGGGAGCTGTTTTTT
NA | TRBJ2-1 | once | TRBV7-2 | CASSSPRGISYNEQFF | TGTGCCAGCAGCTCCCCGAGGGGGATCTCCTACAATGAGCAGTTCTTC
NA | TRBJ1-2 | NA | TRBV6-5 | CASSLGELPIYGYTF | TGTGCCAGCAGTTTGGGAGAGTTACCCATCTATGGCTACACCTTC
TRBD1 | TRBJ1-1 | NA | TRBV5-1 | CASSMTGQTEAFF | TGCGCCAGCAGCATGACAGGGCAGACTGAAGCTTTCTTT
NA | TRBJ2-3 | NA | TRBV5-1 | CASRPTSSGDTQYF | TGCGCCAGCCGACCAACTAGCTCGGGGGATACGCAGTATTTT
NA | TRBJ2-7 | NA | TRBV4-2 | CASSQDSGGAFDYEQYF | TGTGCCAGCAGCCAAGATTCGGGGGGCGCGTTCGACTACGAGCAGTACTTC
NA | TRBJ1-2 | few | TRBV5-1 | CASSNSQGSRGYTF | TGCGCCAGCAGCAATTCTCAGGGGTCTAGGGGCTACACCTTC
NA | TRBJ2-6 | NA | TRBV6-2/TRBV6-3 | CASSYGAGSSGANVLTF | TGTGCCAGCAGTTACGGTGCCGGTAGCTCTGGGGCCAACGTCCTGACTTTC
TRBD2 | TRBJ2-7 | NA | TRBV6-8 | CASSWASGERNEQYF | TGTGCCAGCAGTTGGGCTAGCGGAGAAAGGAACGAGCAGTACTTC
TRBD2 | TRBJ2-5 | NA | TRBV7-9 | CASSPYGASGGKETQYF | TGTGCCAGCAGCCCGTACGGGGCTAGCGGGGGGAAGGAGACCCAGTACTTC
NA | TRBJ2-5 | NA | TRBV28 | CASSSRPARETQYF | TGTGCCAGCAGTTCAAGGCCCGCGAGGGAGACCCAGTACTTC
NA | TRBJ1-1 | NA | TRBV28 | CASRSWSEDTEAFF | TGTGCCAGCAGGTCTTGGTCCGAGGACACTGAAGCTTTCTTT
NA | TRBJ1-2 | NA | TRBV2 | CASREQGWGYGYTF | TGTGCCAGCAGAGAACAGGGATGGGGCTATGGCTACACCTTC
NA | TRBJ1-1 | NA | TRBV3-1/TRBV3-2 | CASSQDPGTEAFF | TGTGCCAGCAGCCAAGATCCAGGGACTGAAGCTTTCTTT
NA | TRBJ2-7 | NA | TRBV5-1 | CASSTGSAYEQYF | TGCGCCAGCAGCACCGGGTCCGCCTACGAGCAGTACTTC
NA | TRBJ2-4 | NA | TRBV29-1 | CSLWGQTGNIQYF | TGCAGCCTATGGGGGCAGACCGGAAACATTCAGTACTTC
TRBD2 | TRBJ2-5 | few | TRBV30 | CAWSQLAGGWYQETQYF | TGTGCCTGGTCCCAACTAGCGGGAGGTTGGTACCAAGAGACCCAGTACTTC
TRBD1 | TRBJ1-1 | NA | TRBV30 | CAWNRQGNTEAFF | TGTGCCTGGAACCGACAGGGGAACACTGAAGCTTTCTTT
NA | TRBJ2-7 | many | TRBV7-8 | CASSLRVSDEQYF | TGTGCCAGCAGCTTGAGGGTAAGCGACGAGCAGTACTTC
NA | TRBJ1-4 | NA | TRBV28 | CASRPGTLNEKLFF | TGTGCCAGCAGACCCGGGACATTGAACGAAAAACTGTTTTTT
TRBD1 | TRBJ1-3 | NA | TRBV7-2 | CASTERGGGNTIYF | TGTGCCAGCACCGAAAGAGGGGGCGGAAACACCATATATTTT
NA | TRBJ1-3 | NA | TRBV25-1 | CASSEFSLGNTIYF | TGTGCCAGCAGTGAATTTAGCCTCGGGAACACCATATATTTT
TRBD1 | TRBJ2-1 | NA | TRBV7-2 | CASSSRTGQYNEQFF | TGTGCCAGCAGCTCTAGGACAGGGCAATACAATGAGCAGTTCTTC
NA | TRBJ1-5 | few | TRBV15 | CATSRTYTGNGQPQHF | TGTGCCACCAGCAGGACTTATACAGGGAATGGACAGCCCCAGCATTTT